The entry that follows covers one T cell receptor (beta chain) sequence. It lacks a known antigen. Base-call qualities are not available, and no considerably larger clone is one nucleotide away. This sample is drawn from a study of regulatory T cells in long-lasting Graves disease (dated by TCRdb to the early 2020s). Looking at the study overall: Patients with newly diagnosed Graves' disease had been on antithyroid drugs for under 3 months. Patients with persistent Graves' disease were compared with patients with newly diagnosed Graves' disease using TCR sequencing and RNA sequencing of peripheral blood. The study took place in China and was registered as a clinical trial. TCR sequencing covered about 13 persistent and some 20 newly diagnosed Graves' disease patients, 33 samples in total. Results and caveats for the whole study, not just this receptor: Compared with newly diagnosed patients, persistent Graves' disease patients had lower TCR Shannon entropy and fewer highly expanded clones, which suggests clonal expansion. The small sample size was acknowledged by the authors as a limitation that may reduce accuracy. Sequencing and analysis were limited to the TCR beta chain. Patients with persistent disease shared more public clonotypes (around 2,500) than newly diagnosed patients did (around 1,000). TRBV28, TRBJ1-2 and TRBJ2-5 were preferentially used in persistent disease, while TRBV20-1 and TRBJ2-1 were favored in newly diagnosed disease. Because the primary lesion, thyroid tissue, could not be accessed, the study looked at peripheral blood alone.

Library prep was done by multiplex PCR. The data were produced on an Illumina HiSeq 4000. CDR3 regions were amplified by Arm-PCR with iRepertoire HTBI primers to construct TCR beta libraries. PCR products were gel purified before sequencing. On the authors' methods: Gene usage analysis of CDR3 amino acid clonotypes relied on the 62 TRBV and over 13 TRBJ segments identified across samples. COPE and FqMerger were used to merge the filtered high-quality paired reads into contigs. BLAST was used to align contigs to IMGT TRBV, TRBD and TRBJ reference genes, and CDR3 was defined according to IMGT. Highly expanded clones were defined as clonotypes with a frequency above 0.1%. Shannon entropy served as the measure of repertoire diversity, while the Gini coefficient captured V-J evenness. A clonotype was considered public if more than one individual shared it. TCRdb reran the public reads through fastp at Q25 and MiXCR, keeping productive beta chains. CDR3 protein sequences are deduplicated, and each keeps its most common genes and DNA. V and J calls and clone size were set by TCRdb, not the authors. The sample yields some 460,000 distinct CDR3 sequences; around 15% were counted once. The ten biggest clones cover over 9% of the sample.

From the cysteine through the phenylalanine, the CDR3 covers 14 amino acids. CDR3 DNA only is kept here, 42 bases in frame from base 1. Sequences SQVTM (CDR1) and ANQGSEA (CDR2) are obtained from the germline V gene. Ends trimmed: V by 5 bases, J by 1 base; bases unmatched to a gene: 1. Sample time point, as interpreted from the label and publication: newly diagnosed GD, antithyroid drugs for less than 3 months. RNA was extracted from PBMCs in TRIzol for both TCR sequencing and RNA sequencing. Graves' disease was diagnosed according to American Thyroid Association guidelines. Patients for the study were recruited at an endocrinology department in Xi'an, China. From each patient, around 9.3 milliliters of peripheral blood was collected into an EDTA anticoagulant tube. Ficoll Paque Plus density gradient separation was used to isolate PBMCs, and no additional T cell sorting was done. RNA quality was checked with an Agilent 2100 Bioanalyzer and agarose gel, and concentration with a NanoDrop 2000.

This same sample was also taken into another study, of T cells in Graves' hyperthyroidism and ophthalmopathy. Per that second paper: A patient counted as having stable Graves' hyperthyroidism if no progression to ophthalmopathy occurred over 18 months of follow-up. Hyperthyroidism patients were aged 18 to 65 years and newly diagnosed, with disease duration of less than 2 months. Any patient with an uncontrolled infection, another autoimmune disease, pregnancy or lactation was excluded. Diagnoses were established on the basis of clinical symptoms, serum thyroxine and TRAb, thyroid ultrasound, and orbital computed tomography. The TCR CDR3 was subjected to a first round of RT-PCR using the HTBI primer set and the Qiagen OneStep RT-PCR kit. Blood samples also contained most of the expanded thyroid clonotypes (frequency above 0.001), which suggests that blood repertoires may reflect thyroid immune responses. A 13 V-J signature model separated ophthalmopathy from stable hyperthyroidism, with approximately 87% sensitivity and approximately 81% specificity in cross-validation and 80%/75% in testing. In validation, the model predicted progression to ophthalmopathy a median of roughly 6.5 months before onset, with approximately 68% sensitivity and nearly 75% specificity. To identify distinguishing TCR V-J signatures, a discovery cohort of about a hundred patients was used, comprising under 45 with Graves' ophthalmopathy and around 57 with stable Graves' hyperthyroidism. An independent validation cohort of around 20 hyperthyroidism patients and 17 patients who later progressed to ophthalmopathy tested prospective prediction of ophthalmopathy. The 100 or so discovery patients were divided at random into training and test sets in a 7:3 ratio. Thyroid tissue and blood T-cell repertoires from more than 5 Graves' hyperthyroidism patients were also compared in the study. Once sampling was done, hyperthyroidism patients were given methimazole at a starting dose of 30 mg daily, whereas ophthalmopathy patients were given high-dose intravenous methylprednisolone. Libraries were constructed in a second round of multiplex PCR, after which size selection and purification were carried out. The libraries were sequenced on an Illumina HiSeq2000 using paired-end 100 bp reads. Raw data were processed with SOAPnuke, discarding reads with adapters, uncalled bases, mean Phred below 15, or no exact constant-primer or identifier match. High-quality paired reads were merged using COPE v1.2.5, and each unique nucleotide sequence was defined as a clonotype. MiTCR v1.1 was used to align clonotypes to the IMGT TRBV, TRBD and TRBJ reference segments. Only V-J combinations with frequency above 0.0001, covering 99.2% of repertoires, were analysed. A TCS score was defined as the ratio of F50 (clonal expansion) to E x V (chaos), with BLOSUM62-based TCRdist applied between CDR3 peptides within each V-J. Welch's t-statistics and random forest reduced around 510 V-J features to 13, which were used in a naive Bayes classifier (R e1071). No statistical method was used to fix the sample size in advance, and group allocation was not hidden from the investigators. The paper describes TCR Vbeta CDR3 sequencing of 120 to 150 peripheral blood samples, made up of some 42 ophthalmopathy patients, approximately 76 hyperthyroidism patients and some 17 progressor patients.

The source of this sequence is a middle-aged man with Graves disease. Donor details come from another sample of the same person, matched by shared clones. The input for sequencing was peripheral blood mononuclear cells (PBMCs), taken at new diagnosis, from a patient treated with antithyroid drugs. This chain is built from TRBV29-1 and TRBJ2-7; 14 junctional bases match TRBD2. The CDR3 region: CSVRLAGGSYEQYF. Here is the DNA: TGCAGCGTTAGACTAGCGGGAGGGTCCTACGAGCAGTACTTC.